This T cell receptor (beta chain) appears in the sequencing data of a study of CD8+ T cells in alopecia areata. Study information: Treated patients were given 5 to 10 mg oral tofacitinib twice daily. Whole-study results and caveats: Only a single nonresponder existed, so baseline CD8+ expansion links stay unclear. Amid tofacitinib therapy, many expanded lesional clones stayed present in scalp and blood.

The treatment: oral pan-JAK inhibitor, 5-10 mg twice daily. The length of the CDR3 is 14 residues. The germline gives CDR1 LGHNA, CDR2 YNFKEQ. The V gene end was trimmed by 0 bases and the J gene end by 2 bases; junction bases not matched to a gene: 0. This clone was seen a single time. Its cognate antigen is unknown. Extraction and reverse transcription of RNA yielded cDNA as the sequencing template. Only in-frame clones appear in the TCRdb table, and some are missing; sequencing was by immunoSEQ multiplex PCR. The sample holds 150,000 to 200,000 clones; roughly 60% are singletons and the top ten take approximately 1%.

The TCR was taken from a human donor with alopecia areata. The sequenced sample was CD4+ T cells sorted from blood, obtained at week 24, from a patient treated with tofacitinib. The V call is TRBV4-2, the J call TRBJ1-2; 7 nucleotides align to TRBD1. Here the CDR3 DNA reads TGTGCCAGCAGCCAAGAACAGGGGAACTATGGCTACACCTTC. Its protein is CASSQEQGNYGYTF.